This TCR beta chain emerged from a study of cytomegalovirus exposure and HLA in healthy donors. Turning to this clone: Its matching antigen is unknown.

The study, taken as a whole, reports: The classifier, whose performance was assessed in both the original and validation cohorts, reportedly diagnosed cytomegalovirus status with high specificity and sensitivity.

The PCR employed 60 Vbeta primers together with 13 Jbeta primers. Sequencing used immunoSEQ multiplex PCR; TCRdb keeps in-frame clones, though not all of them. Counted here are 90,000 or so clones, 65% to 90% occurring once; the ten biggest clones make up around 3.7%. CDR3 length: 15 residues. Trimming removed 5 bases from V and 2 bases from J; junction bases left unmatched: 4. The V gene's germline CDR1 is MDHEN and CDR2 SYDVKM. The source material was PBMCs. The chain carries TRBV28 and TRBJ1-5, with 9 bases aligning to TRBD1. This receptor was identified in a young man in good health and CMV-seropositive. Here the CDR3 reads CASSPTGGGNQPQHF. CDR3 nucleotide sequence: TGTGCCAGCAGTCCAACAGGGGGCGGCAATCAGCCCCAGCATTTT.